These 26 T cell receptor beta chains share one sample of origin, sequenced in a study of Graves' ophthalmopathy and Graves' hyperthyroidism. RNA served as the template for amplifying TCR beta CDR3 regions. The first-round RT-PCR employed HTBI primers together with the Qiagen OneStep RT-PCR kit. A multiplex PCR was then performed as the second round. TCRdb recomputed calls from the multiplex PCR reads with MiXCR, one row per CDR3 protein. The top ten hold more than 2.5% of the sample, which has a few hundred thousand distinct CDR3 sequences, roughly 21% seen once. The material sequenced was peripheral blood. These receptors were taken from a woman aged 18-30 years with stable Graves' hyperthyroidism.

In this sample, this clonotype turned up many times. The chain recombines TRBV12-3 or TRBV12-4 with TRBJ2-7; 8 positions match TRBD2. The CDR3 sequence is 14 residues long. V dropped 6 bases and J dropped 2; count of bases not matched to a gene: 6. Here the CDR3 DNA reads TGTGCCAGCAGCCGATTAGCGGGGCCCTACGAGCAGTACTTC. The encoded protein is CASSRLAGPYEQYF.

This clonotype was detected many times. The CDR3 sequence is CATSDSGTKPYEQYF. CDR3 DNA: TGTGCCACCAGTGATTCCGGGACGAAGCCCTACGAGCAGTACTTC. The rearrangement joins TRBV24-1 to TRBJ2-7, with D perhaps given as TRBD1 or TRBD2 (5 bases each). The CDR3 consists of 15 residues. Trimming removed 2 bases from V and 2 bases from J, with 12 bases in between. Germline CDR1 is KGHDR and CDR2 is SFDVKD.

The chain links TRBV2 to TRBJ1-1, with D maybe TRBD1 (5 bases). Germline V gene data show CDR1 as SNHLY and CDR2 as FYNNEI. V was trimmed by 5 bases and J by 11 bases, leaving 18 bases between them. There are 13 residues in the CDR3. The chain's CDR3 is CASSSGTEEVAFF. CDR3 in DNA: TGTGCCAGCAGTTCCGGGACGGAAGAAGTGGCTTTCTTT.

This clonotype was seen only a few times. This chain joins TRBV7-9 and TRBJ2-2; D unresolved. The CDR3 is made up of 14 amino acids. Germline V gene sequence: CDR1 SEHNR, CDR2 FQNEAQ (reference sequence). The V end lost 1 base, the J end lost 3 bases, and 6 bases lay between the germline ends. The CDR3 DNA reads TGTGCCAGCAGCTTAGTCAAGGACACCGGGGAGCTGTTTTTT. Its protein is CASSLVKDTGELFF.

For this clonotype: A junction end diverges from the germline sequence, so it may reflect a read error. The chain has TRBV28 and TRBJ2-7; D may be TRBD2 (6 bases). CDR3 length: 12 amino acids. From germline, CDR1 is MDHEN and CDR2 SYDVKM. The CDR3 DNA is TGCGACAGCTCCGGGACTGTCTACGAGCAGTACTTC. Translated, it gives CDSSGTVYEQYF.

This clonotype was recorded many times. This CDR3 reads CATSRDWGGRQPQHF. In DNA form, the CDR3 reads TGTGCCACCAGCAGAGATTGGGGGGGAAGGCAGCCCCAGCATTTT. The rearrangement uses TRBV15 and TRBJ1-5; D might be TRBD1 (5 bases). The CDR3 is made up of 15 amino acids. Germline lookup yields CDR1 LNHNV and CDR2 YYDKDF (reference sequence). V gave up 0 bases and J gave up 7 bases, with 13 bases separating them.

This clonotype was counted at least ten times. Being one base from a much bigger clone, this may be a read error. The chain couples TRBV12-3 or TRBV12-4 to TRBJ2-5; 8 nucleotides align to TRBD1. The CDR3 has 15 amino acids. The CDR3 region is CASSFGVRGQETRYF. Here the CDR3 DNA reads TGTGCCAGCAGTTTCGGCGTCAGGGGGCAAGAGACCCGGTACTTC.

Concerning this clonotype itself: The conserved phenylalanine or tryptophan normally closing the CDR3 is absent here, so this likely arose from a read error. V is TRBV20-1 and J is TRBJ1-5; perhaps TRBD1 as D (5 bases). Trimming removed 2 bases from V and 6 bases from J, with 14 bases in between. This CDR3 spans 14 amino acids. Germline CDR1 DFQATT, CDR2 SNEGSKA (reference sequence). The CDR3 loop reads CSARYGGMGQPQHV. CDR3 in DNA: TGCAGTGCTAGATATGGGGGGATGGGTCAGCCCCAGCATGTT.

This rearrangement joins TRBV7-3 to TRBJ2-5; D gene unclear. Germline CDR1 SGHTA, CDR2 FQGTGA. Deletions cut 2 bases from V and 4 bases from J, with 14 bases between. CDR3 length equals 15 residues. The CDR3, as DNA: TGTGCCAGCAGCTTAGCCCTTGGGGTTGGAGAGACCCAGTACTTC. Translated, it gives CASSLALGVGETQYF.

The table lists this clonotype with many counts. CDR3 amino acids: CATSRDNGRPTKYF. For the CDR3, the DNA is TGTGCCACCAGCAGAGATAACGGGAGGCCAACCAAGTACTTC. The chain uses TRBV15 and TRBJ2-5, with 7 positions matching TRBD2. The CDR3 totals 14 residues. CDR1 is LNHNV, CDR2 YYDKDF, per germline (reference sequence). J lost 12 bases, V lost 0 bases, and 10 bases had no gene match.

The chain is built from TRBV19 and TRBJ2-7; D tentatively fits TRBD1 or TRBD2 (5 bases each). With 10 bases removed from V and 0 bases from J, the gap between germline ends came to 16 bases. Germline V gene data show CDR1 as LNHDA and CDR2 as SQIVND (reference sequence). The CDR3 is 14 amino acids. CDR3 nucleotide sequence: TGTGCCACCCGCCCCCGGGACGGCTCCTACGAGCAGTACTTC. Its protein is CATRPRDGSYEQYF.

The rearrangement links TRBV19 to TRBJ1-5; D possibly corresponds to TRBD1 (6 bases). V lost 5 bases and J lost 2, with 13 bases in between. Per germline, CDR1 LNHDA and CDR2 SQIVND (reference sequence). This CDR3 comprises 15 residues. The CDR3 protein is CASSAPPGGNQPQHF. The CDR3 region has the DNA TGTGCCAGTAGTGCCCCCCCAGGGGGCAATCAGCCCCAGCATTTT. The entire variable domain, with the rest obtained from reference TRBV19 and TRBJ1-5, is as follows: DGGITQSPKYLFRKEGQNVTLSCEQNLNHDAMYWYRQDPGQGLRLIYYSQIVNDFQKGDIAEGYSVSREKKESFPLTVTSAQKNPTAFYLCASSAPPGGNQPQHFGDGTRLSIL.

The gene calls are TRBV4-3 and TRBJ1-2; weak D call: TRBD1 (6 bases). This CDR3 spans 15 amino acids. Per germline, CDR1 LGHNA and CDR2 YSLEER. Trimming pared 1 base from V and 7 bases from J, leaving 16 bases between. CDR3 in amino acids: CASSQGQGWRSGYTF. The DNA of the CDR3 is TGCGCCAGCAGCCAAGGTCAGGGGTGGCGCAGTGGCTACACCTTC.

The chain joins TRBV20-1 to TRBJ2-5; D is perhaps TRBD2 (5 bases). The germline CDR1 and CDR2 sequences are DFQATT and SNEGSKA (reference sequence). The CDR3 is made up of 13 amino acids. V lost 7 bases and J lost 2, with 14 bases in between. Here the CDR3 reads CSVSTNLQETQYF. For the CDR3, the DNA is TGCAGTGTTTCGACTAACCTACAAGAGACCCAGTACTTC.

This rearrangement joins TRBV19 to TRBJ2-2, with D possibly called TRBD1 or TRBD2 (5 bases each). CDR1 and CDR2 (germline): LNHDA, SQIVND (reference sequence). The V gene lost 7 bases and the J gene lost 4 bases, with 22 bases spanning the gap. The CDR3 loop spans 17 amino acids. CDR3 sequence: CASTGEDGTDFTGELFF. Here the CDR3 DNA reads TGTGCCAGTACAGGCGAGGACGGGACCGATTTCACCGGGGAGCTGTTTTTT.

This clonotype has ten or more counts. This chain joins TRBV24-1 and TRBJ2-3, with D possibly matching TRBD2 (6 bases). CDR1 is KGHDR and CDR2 is SFDVKD in the germline V gene. V shed 6 bases and J shed 4 bases, with 13 bases lying between them. The CDR3 length is 14 residues. CDR3 region: CATSQTGVADTQYF. The CDR3 DNA reads as TGTGCCACCAGTCAGACGGGAGTTGCAGATACGCAGTATTTT.

This clonotype was picked up many times. CDR3 bases: TGTGCCAGCAGCGTAGCGGGAGTCGTGGAGACCCAGTACTTC. This gives the protein CASSVAGVVETQYF. The chain has TRBV11-2 and TRBJ2-5; 9 bases are a match to TRBD2. The junction had 6 bases not matched to a gene; V was cut back by 5 bases and J by 5 bases. Germline values: CDR1 SGHAT, CDR2 FQNNGV. The CDR3 sequence is 14 residues long.

Many counts were recorded for this clonotype. The CDR3 loop reads CASTPRLGPVDIQYF. The DNA of the CDR3 is TGTGCCAGCACCCCCCGACTAGGTCCCGTCGACATTCAGTACTTC. This chain links TRBV3-1 with TRBJ2-4; D possibly corresponds to TRBD2 (6 bases). The CDR3 length is 15 residues. Germline CDR1 is LGHDT and CDR2 is YNNKEL (reference sequence). The V gene lost 7 bases and the J gene lost 8 bases, with 21 bases spanning the gap.

This clonotype appeared many times. CDR3 bases: TGTGCCAGCAGTCCCGGACAGGGGGAGTTGGAGACCCAGTACTTC. As protein: CASSPGQGELETQYF. The genes are TRBV12-3 or TRBV12-4 and TRBJ2-5; TRBD1 matches at 10 bases. Losses at the gene ends were 5 bases for V and 5 bases for J; bases not matched to a gene: 8. This CDR3 is 15 amino acids long.

This clonotype was counted at least ten times. The chain has TRBV12-3 or TRBV12-4 and TRBJ1-2; no clear D gene. V was trimmed by 1 base and J by 4 bases, leaving 10 bases between them. The CDR3 runs to 14 residues. The CDR3 DNA reads TGTGCCAGCAGTTTAGGGGATTTCGCCTATGGCTACACCTTC. Its protein is CASSLGDFAYGYTF.

This clonotype was observed at least ten times. This chain links TRBV4-1 with TRBJ2-5; TRBD2 is a possible D gene (5 bases). V shed 0 bases and J shed 5 bases, with 7 bases lying between them. The length of the CDR3 is 13 residues. The germline gives CDR1 MGHRA, CDR2 YSYEKL. CDR3 in DNA: TGCGCCAGCAGCCAAGATTGGAGGGAGACCCAGTACTTC. Protein: CASSQDWRETQYF.

About this clonotype itself: Sequence at one end of the junction differs from germline and may be a read error. The chain is built from TRBV11-2 and TRBJ2-4; 11 bases line up with TRBD2. The length of the CDR3 is 17 residues. Germline V gene sequence: CDR1 SGHAT, CDR2 FQNNGV. CDR3 bases: TGTGCCAGCAGCCCCAGACTAGCGGGATCCGTTGAAAACATTAAGTACTTC. It codes for CASSPRLAGSVENIKYF.

V is TRBV28 and J is TRBJ2-7; a possible D gene is TRBD2 (6 bases). V lost 3 bases and J 7 bases, leaving 16 bases between the germline ends. The length of the CDR3 is 14 residues. Germline-derived CDR1 and CDR2 are MDHEN and SYDVKM. CDR3 in amino acids: CASSFVGLPKEQYF. The CDR3 DNA reads as TGTGCCAGCAGTTTCGTGGGACTCCCGAAAGAGCAGTACTTC.

Points on this clonotype: The conserved phenylalanine or tryptophan normally closing the CDR3 is absent here, so this likely arose from a read error. The limits of the CDR3 on the DNA are not certain, so only TCRdb's listed CDR3 is given. The genes are TRBV20-1 and TRBJ2-2. Per the germline V gene, CDR1 is DFQATT and CDR2 is SNEGSKA (reference sequence). Including both end residues, the CDR3 is 12 amino acids long. CDR3 sequence: CSASKGTGELLL.

This clonotype was counted at least ten times. This chain links TRBV5-1 with TRBJ1-5, with D unresolved. Per germline, CDR1 SGHRS and CDR2 YFSETQ. V gave up 0 bases and J gave up 6 bases, with 7 bases separating them. This CDR3 is built from 13 residues. CDR3 residues: CASSLGLSQPQHF. DNA for the CDR3: TGCGCCAGCAGCTTGGGGTTAAGTCAGCCCCAGCATTTT.

In its sample, this clonotype was seen many times. This rearrangement joins TRBV2 to TRBJ1-6; D is ambiguous. Germline V gene sequence: CDR1 SNHLY, CDR2 FYNNEI. The V end was cut by 2 bases, the J end by 8 bases, with 10 bases between. The CDR3 totals 14 residues. CDR3 nucleotides: TGTGCCAGCAGTGAACAAGAGGCTTATTCACCCCTCCACTTT. Protein: CASSEQEAYSPLHF.